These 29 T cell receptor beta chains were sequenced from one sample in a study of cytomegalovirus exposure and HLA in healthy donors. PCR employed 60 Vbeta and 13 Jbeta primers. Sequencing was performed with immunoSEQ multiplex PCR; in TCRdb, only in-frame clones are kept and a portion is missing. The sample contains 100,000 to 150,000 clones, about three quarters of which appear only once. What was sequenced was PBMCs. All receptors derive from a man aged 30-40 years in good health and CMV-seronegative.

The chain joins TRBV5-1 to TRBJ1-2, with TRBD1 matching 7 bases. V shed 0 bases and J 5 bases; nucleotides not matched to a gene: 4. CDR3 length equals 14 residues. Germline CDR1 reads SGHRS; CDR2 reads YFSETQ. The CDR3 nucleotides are TGCGCCAGCAGCTTGGCGGGGACAGATTATGGCTACACCTTC. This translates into CASSLAGTDYGYTF.

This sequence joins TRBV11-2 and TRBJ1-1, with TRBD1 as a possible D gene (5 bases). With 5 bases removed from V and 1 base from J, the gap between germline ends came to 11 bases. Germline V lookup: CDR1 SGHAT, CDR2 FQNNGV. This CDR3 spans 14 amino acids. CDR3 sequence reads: CASSGGSSNTEAFF. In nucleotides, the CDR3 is TGTGCCAGCAGCGGGGGGTCCTCGAACACTGAAGCTTTCTTT.

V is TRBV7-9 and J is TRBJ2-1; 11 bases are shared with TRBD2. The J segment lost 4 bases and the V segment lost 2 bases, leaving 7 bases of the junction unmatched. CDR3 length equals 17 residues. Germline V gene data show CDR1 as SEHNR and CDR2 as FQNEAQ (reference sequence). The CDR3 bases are TGTGCCAGCAGCTTACCCCTAGCGGGGGGCCTTTACAATGAGCAGTTCTTC. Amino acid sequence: CASSLPLAGGLYNEQFF.

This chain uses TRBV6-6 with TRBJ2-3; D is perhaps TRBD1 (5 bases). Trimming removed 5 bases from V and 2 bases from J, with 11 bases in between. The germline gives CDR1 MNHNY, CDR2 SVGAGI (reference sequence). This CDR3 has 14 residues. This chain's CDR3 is CASSGPQDTDTQYF. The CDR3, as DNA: TGTGCCAGCAGTGGGCCACAGGACACAGATACGCAGTATTTT.

CDR3: CASRTGGSNQPQHF. CDR3 coding DNA: TGTGCCAGCAGGACAGGGGGCAGCAATCAGCCCCAGCATTTT. The V gene is TRBV28, the J gene TRBJ1-5; 10 bases are a match to TRBD1. Unmatched junction bases numbered 0, after V lost 6 bases and J lost 1 base. In germline, CDR1 is MDHEN, CDR2 SYDVKM. The CDR3 is 14 amino acids.

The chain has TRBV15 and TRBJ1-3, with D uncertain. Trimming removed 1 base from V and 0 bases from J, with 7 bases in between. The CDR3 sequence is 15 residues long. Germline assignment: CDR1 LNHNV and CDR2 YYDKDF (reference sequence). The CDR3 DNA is TGTGCCACCAGCAGAGTGGAGAGCTCTGGAAACACCATATATTTT. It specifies CATSRVESSGNTIYF.

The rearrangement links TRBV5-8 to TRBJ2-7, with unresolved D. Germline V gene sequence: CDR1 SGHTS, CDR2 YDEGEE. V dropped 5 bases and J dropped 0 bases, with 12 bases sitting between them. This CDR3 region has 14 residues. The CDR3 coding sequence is TGTGCCAGCAGTACCGGGTTAAGCTCCTACGAGCAGTACTTC. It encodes CASSTGLSSYEQYF.

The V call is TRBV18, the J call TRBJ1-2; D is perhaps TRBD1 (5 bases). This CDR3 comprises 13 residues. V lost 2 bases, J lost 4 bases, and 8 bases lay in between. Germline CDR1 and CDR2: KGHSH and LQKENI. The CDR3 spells CASSPMTAYGYTF. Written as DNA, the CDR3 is TGTGCCAGCTCACCAATGACAGCCTATGGCTACACCTTC.

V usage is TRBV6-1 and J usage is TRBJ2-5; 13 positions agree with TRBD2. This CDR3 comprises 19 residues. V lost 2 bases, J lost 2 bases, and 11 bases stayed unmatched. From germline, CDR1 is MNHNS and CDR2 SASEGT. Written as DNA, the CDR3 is TGTGCCAGCAGTGAATCTGAGACTAGCGGGGGGTTGTTTCAAGAGACCCAGTACTTC. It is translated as CASSESETSGGLFQETQYF.

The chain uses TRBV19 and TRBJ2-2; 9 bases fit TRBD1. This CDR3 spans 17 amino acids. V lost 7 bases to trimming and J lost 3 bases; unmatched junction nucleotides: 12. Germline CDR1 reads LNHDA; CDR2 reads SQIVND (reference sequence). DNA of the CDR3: TGTGCCAGTAATAACCCGAGACAGGGGGATTACACCGGGGAGCTGTTTTTT. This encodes CASNNPRQGDYTGELFF.

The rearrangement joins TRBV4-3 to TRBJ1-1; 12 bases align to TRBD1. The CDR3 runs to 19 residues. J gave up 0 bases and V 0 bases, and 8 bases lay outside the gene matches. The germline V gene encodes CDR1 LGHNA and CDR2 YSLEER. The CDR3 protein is CASSQDLSGQGALNTEAFF. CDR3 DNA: TGCGCCAGCAGCCAAGATCTTTCGGGACAGGGGGCATTGAACACTGAAGCTTTCTTT.

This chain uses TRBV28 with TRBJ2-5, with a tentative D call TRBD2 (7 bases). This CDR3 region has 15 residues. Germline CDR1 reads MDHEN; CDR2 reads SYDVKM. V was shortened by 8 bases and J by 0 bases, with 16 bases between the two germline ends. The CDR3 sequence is CASVGGGGYQETQYF. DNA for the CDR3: TGTGCCAGCGTTGGGGGGGGCGGCTACCAAGAGACCCAGTACTTC.

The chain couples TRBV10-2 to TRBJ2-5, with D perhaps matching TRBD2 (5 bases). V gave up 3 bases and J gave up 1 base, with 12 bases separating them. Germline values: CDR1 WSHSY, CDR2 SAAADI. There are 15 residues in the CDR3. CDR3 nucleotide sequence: TGCGCCAGCAGTGATCCAGCGGACCCCCAAGAGACCCAGTACTTC. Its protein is CASSDPADPQETQYF.

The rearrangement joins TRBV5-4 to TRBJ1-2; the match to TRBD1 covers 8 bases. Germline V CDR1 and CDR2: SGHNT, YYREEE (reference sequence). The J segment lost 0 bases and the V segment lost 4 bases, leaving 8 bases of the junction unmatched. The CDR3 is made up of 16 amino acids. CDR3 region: CASSAGTGSSNYGYTF. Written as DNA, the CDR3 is TGTGCCAGCAGCGCAGGGACAGGTAGTTCTAACTATGGCTACACCTTC.

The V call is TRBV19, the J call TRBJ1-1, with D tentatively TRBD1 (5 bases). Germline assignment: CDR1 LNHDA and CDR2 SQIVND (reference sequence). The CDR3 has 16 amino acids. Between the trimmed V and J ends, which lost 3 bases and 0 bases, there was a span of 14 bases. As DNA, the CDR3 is TGTGCCAGTAGTATTATGTTCGGGGGTGTGAACACTGAAGCTTTCTTT. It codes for CASSIMFGGVNTEAFF. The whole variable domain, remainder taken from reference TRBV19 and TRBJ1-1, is DGGITQSPKYLFRKEGQNVTLSCEQNLNHDAMYWYRQDPGQGLRLIYYSQIVNDFQKGDIAEGYSVSREKKESFPLTVTSAQKNPTAFYLCASSIMFGGVNTEAFFGQGTRLTVV.

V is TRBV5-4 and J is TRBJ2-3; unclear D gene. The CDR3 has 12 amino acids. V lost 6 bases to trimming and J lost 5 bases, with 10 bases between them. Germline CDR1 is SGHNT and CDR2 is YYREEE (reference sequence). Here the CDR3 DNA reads TGTGCCAGCACCGACACCGGAGATACGCAGTATTTT. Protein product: CASTDTGDTQYF.

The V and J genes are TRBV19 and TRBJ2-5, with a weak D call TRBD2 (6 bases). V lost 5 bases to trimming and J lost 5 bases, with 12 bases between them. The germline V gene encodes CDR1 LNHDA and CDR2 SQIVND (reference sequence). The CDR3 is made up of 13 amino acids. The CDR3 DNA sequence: TGTGCCAGTAGTGCCGGGACTCTGGAGACCCAGTACTTC. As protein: CASSAGTLETQYF. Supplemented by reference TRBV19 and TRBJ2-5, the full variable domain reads DGGITQSPKYLFRKEGQNVTLSCEQNLNHDAMYWYRQDPGQGLRLIYYSQIVNDFQKGDIAEGYSVSREKKESFPLTVTSAQKNPTAFYLCASSAGTLETQYFGPGTRLLVL.

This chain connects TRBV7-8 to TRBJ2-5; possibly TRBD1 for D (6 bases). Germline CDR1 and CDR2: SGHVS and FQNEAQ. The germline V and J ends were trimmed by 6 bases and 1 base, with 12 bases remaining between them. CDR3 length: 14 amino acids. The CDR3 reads CASRFFRGQETQYF. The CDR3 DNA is TGTGCCAGCAGGTTTTTCAGGGGCCAAGAGACCCAGTACTTC.

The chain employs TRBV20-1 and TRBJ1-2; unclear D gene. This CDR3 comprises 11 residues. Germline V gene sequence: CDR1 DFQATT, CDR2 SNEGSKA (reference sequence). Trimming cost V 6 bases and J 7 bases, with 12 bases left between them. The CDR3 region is CSATRFGGYTF. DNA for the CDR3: TGCAGTGCCACACGTTTTGGTGGCTACACCTTC.

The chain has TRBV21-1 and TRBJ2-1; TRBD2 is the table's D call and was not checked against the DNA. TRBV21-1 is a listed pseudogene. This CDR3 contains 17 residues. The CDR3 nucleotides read TGTGCCAGCAGCCCTTCTAGCGGGGGTCCCCTCTACAATGAGCAGTTCTTC. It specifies CASSPSSGGPLYNEQFF.

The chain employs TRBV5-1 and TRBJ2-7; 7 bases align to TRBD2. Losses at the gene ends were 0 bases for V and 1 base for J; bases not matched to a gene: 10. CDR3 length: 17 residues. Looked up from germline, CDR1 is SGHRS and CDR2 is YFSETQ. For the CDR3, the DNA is TGCGCCAGCAGCTTGGCCAGGACTAGAGCGGGGTCCTACGAGCAGTACTTC. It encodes CASSLARTRAGSYEQYF.

The CDR3, as DNA: TGCGCCAGCAGCCAAGATCGGGGGACTTTTGAGACCCAGTACTTC. Translation: CASSQDRGTFETQYF. The J gene is TRBJ2-5, the V gene TRBV4-3; possibly TRBD2 for D (6 bases). Trimming pared 0 bases from V and 5 bases from J, leaving 13 bases between. In germline, CDR1 is LGHNA, CDR2 YSLEER. CDR3 length: 15 amino acids.

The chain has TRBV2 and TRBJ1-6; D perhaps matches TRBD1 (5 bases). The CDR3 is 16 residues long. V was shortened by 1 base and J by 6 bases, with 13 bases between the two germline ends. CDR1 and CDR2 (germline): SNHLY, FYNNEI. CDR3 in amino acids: CASSEERGILNSPLHF. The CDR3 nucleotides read TGTGCCAGCAGTGAAGAAAGGGGAATCCTTAATTCACCCCTCCACTTT.

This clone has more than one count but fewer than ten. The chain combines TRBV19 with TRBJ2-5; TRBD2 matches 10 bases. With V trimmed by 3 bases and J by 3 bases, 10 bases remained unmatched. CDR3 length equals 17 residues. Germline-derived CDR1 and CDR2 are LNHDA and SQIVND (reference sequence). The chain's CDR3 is CASSMRVSSGGKETQYF. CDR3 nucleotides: TGTGCCAGTAGTATGAGAGTGTCTAGCGGGGGAAAAGAGACCCAGTACTTC.

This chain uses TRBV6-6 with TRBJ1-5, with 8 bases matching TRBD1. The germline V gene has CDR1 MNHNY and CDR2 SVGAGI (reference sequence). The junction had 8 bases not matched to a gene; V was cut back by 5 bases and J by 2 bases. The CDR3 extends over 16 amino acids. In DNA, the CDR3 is TGTGCCAGCAGTACCATGGACAGGGTGGGCAATCAGCCCCAGCATTTT. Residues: CASSTMDRVGNQPQHF.

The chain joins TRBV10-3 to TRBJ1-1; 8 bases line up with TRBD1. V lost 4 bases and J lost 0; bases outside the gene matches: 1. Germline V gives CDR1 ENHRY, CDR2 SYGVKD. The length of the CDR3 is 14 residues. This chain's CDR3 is CAISGTGMNTEAFF. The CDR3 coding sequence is TGTGCCATCAGTGGGACAGGGATGAACACTGAAGCTTTCTTT.

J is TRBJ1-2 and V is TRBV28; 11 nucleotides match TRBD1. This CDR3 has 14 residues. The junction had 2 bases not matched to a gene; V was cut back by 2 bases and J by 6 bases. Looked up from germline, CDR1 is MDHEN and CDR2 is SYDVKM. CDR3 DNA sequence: TGTGCCAGCAGTTTAGGGACAGGGGGGGATGGCTACACCTTC. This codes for CASSLGTGGDGYTF.

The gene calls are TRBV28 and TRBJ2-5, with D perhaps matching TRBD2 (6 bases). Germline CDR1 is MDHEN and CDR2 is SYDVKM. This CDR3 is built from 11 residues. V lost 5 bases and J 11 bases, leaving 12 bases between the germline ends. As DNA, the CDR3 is TGTGCCAGCAGTACTAGGAGGGAGCAGTACTTC. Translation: CASSTRREQYF.

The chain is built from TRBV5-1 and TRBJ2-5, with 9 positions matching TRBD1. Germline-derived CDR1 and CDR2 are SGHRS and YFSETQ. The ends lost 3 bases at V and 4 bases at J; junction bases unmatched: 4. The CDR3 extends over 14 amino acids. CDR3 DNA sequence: TGCGCCAGCAGCTATACAGGGGGCGGAGAGACCCAGTACTTC. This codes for CASSYTGGGETQYF.